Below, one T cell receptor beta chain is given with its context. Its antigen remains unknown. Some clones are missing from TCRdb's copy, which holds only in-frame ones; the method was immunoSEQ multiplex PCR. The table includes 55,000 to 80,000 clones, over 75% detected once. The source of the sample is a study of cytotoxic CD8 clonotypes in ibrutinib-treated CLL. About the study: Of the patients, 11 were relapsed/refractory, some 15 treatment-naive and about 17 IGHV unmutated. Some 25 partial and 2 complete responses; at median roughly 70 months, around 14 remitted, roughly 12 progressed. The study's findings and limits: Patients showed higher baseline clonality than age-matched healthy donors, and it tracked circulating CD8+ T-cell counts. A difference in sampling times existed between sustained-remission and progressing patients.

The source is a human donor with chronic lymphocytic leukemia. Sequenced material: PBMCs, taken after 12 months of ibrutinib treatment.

Written as DNA, the CDR3 is TGTGCCAGCAGCTTGGGGTCATGGTCTGGAAACACCATATATTTT. Protein: CASSLGSWSGNTIYF. V and J are TRBV7-2 and TRBJ1-3; the D is unclear. V dropped 3 bases and J dropped 1 base, with 10 bases sitting between them. From germline, CDR1 is SGHTA and CDR2 FQGNSA. This CDR3 region has 15 residues.